This TCR beta chain was identified during a study of cytomegalovirus exposure and HLA in healthy donors. Use of 60 Vbeta and 13 Jbeta primers characterized the PCR. Sequenced by immunoSEQ multiplex PCR; TCRdb stores in-frame clones only, minus some. This sample has about 83,000 clones, with over 60% found just once. The CDR3 extends over 15 amino acids. V shed 1 base and J 7 bases; nucleotides not matched to a gene: 3. CDR1 MNHEY and CDR2 SVGAGI come from the germline V gene. Findings and limits, study-wide: Relative to the approximately 630-donor mean, N-insertions were reportedly fewer in an Asian-associated ancestry cluster in a later analysis. What a later analysis showed was that several of the most significant clusters appeared linked to common viral pathogens. The CMV antigen specificity of a few CMV-associated chains was confirmed through in vitro analysis. Previous analysis showed most TCR beta V segments were productive about 87% or about 30% of the time.

Note on this clone: Its antigen remains unidentified.

The clonotype was recovered from a man aged 60 to 75 in good health and CMV-seronegative. V is TRBV6-5 and J is TRBJ1-6; TRBD1 aligns across 8 bases. The material sequenced was PBMCs. In nucleotides, the CDR3 is TGTGCCAGCAGTTACTTGGACAGGGAAAATTCACCCCTCCACTTT. It translates to CASSYLDRENSPLHF.